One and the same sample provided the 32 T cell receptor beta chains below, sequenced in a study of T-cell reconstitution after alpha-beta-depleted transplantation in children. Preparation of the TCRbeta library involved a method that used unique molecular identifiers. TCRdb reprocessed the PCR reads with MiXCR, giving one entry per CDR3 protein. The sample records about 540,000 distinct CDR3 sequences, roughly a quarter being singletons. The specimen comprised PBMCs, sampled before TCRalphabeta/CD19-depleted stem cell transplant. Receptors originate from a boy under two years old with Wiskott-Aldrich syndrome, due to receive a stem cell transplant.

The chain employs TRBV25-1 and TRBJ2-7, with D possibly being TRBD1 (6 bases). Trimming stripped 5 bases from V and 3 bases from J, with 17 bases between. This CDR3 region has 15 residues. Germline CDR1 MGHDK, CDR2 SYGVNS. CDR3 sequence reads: CASSLPDSVLYEQYF. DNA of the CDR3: TGTGCCAGCAGTTTACCGGACAGTGTGCTCTACGAGCAGTACTTC.

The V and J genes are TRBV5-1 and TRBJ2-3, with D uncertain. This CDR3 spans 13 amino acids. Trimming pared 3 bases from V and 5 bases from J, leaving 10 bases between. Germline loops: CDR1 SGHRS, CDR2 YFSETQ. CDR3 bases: TGCGCCAGCAGCTCGCCCACCGTAGATACGCAGTATTTT. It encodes CASSSPTVDTQYF.

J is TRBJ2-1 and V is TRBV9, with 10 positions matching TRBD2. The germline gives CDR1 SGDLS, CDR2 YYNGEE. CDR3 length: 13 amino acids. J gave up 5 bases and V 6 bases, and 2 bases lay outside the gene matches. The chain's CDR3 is CASMGLAHNEQFF. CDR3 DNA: TGTGCCAGCATGGGACTAGCGCACAATGAGCAGTTCTTC. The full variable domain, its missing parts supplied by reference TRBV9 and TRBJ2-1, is DSGVTQTPKHLITATGQRVTLRCSPRSGDLSVYWYQQSLDQGLQFLIQYYNGEERAKGNILERFSAQQFPDLHSELNLSSLELGDSALYFCASMGLAHNEQFFGPGTRLTVL.

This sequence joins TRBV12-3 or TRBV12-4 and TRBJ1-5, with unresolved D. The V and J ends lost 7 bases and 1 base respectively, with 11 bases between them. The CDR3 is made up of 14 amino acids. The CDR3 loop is CASTLGVSNQPQHF. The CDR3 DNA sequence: TGTGCCAGCACCCTCGGGGTGAGCAATCAGCCCCAGCATTTT.

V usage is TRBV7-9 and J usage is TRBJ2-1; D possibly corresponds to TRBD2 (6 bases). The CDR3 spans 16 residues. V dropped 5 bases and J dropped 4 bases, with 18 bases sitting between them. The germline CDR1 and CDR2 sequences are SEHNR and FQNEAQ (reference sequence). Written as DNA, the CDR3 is TGTGCCAGCAGCAATACCCGGGACTCCAAATACAATGAGCAGTTCTTC. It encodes CASSNTRDSKYNEQFF. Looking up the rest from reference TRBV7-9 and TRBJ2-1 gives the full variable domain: DTGVSQNPRHKITKRGQNVTFRCDPISEHNRLYWYRQTLGQGPEFLTYFQNEAQLEKSRLLSDRFSAERPKGSFSTLEIQRTEQGDSAMYLCASSNTRDSKYNEQFFGPGTRLTVL.

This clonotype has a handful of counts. The CDR3 spells CASSLDWEGLSYNEQFF. Written as DNA, the CDR3 is TGTGCCAGCAGCTTAGACTGGGAGGGCCTGTCCTACAATGAGCAGTTCTTC. The chain employs TRBV11-2 and TRBJ2-1; 7 bases align to TRBD2. Losses at the gene ends were 0 bases for V and 1 base for J; bases not matched to a gene: 6. Per germline, CDR1 SGHAT and CDR2 FQNNGV. The CDR3 runs to 17 residues.

DNA of the CDR3: TGTGCCAGCAGTTTCGGCCAGGGCTTAAATGAGCAGTTCTTC. Translation: CASSFGQGLNEQFF. The genes are TRBV12-3 or TRBV12-4 and TRBJ2-1; tentative D call: TRBD1 (5 bases). Trimming stripped 3 bases from V and 7 bases from J, with 13 bases between. This CDR3 spans 14 amino acids.

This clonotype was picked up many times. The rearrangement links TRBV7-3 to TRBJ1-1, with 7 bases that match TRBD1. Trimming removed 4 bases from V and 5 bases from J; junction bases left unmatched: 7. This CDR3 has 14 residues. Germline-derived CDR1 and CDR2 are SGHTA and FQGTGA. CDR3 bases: TGTGCCAGCAGCTCCCAGGGGGGCAATACTGAAGCTTTCTTT. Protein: CASSSQGGNTEAFF.

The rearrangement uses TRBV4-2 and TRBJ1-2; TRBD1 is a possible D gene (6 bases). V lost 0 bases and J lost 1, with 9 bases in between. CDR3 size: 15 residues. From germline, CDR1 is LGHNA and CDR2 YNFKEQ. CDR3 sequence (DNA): TGTGCCAGCAGCCAAGAGACAGGTTATAACTATGGCTACACCTTC. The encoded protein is CASSQETGYNYGYTF.

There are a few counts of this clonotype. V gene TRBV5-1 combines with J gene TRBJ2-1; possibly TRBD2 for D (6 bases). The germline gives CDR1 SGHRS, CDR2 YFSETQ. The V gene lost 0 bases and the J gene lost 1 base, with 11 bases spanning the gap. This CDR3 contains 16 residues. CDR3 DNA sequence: TGCGCCAGCAGCTTGGGCGGGATCCTTTCCTACAATGAGCAGTTCTTC. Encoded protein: CASSLGGILSYNEQFF. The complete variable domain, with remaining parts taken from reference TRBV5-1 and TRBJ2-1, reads KAGVTQTPRYLIKTRGQQVTLSCSPISGHRSVSWYQQTPGQGLQFLFEYFSETQRNKGNFPGRFSGRQFSNSRSEMNVSTLELGDSALYLCASSLGGILSYNEQFFGPGTRLTVL.

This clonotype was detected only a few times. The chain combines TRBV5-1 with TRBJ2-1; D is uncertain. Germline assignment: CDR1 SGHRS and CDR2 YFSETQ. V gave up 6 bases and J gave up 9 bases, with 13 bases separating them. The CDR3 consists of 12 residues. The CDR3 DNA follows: TGCGCCAGCAATCTAGACTCCGGTGAGCAGTTCTTC. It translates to CASNLDSGEQFF.

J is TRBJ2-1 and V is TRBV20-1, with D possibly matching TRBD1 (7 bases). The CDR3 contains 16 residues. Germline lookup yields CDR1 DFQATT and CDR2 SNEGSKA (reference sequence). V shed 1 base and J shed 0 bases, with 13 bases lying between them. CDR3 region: CSARVPGGSSYNEQFF. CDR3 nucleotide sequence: TGCAGTGCTAGAGTCCCAGGGGGGAGCTCCTACAATGAGCAGTTCTTC.

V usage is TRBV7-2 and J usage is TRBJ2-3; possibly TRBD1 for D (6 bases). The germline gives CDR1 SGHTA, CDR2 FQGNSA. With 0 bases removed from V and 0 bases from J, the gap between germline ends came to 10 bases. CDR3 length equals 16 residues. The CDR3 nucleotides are TGTGCCAGCAGCTTAGCGCAGAGGGGGAGCACAGATACGCAGTATTTT. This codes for CASSLAQRGSTDTQYF.

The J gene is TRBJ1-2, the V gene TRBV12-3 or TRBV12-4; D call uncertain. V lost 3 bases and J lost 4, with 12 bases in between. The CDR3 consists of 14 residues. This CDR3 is CASSFGRFAYGYTF. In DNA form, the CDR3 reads TGTGCCAGCAGTTTTGGGAGATTTGCCTATGGCTACACCTTC.

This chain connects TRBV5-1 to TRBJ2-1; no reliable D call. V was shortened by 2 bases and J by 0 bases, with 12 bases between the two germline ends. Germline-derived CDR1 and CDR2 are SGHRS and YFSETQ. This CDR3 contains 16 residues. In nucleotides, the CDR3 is TGCGCCAGCAGCTTAAACAGCCTGAGCTCCTACAATGAGCAGTTCTTC. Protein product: CASSLNSLSSYNEQFF.

The CDR3 loop is CAISAPNQPQHF. CDR3 DNA: TGTGCCATCAGTGCACCGAATCAGCCCCAGCATTTT. The J gene is TRBJ1-5, the V gene TRBV10-3; no clear D. This CDR3 region has 12 residues. Trimming left V 4 bases short and J 4 bases short, with 5 bases between. From germline, CDR1 is ENHRY and CDR2 SYGVKD.

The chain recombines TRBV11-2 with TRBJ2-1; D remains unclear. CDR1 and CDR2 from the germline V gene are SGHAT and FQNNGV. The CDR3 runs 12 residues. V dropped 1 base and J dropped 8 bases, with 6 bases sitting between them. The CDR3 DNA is TGTGCCAGCAGCTTAGGATGGGATGAGCAGTTCTTC. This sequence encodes CASSLGWDEQFF.

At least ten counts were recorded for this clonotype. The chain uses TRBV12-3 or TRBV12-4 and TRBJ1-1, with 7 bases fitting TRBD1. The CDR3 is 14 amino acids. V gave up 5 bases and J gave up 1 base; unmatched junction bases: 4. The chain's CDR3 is CASSPRQGNTEAFF. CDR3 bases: TGTGCCAGCAGTCCGCGACAGGGGAACACTGAAGCTTTCTTT.

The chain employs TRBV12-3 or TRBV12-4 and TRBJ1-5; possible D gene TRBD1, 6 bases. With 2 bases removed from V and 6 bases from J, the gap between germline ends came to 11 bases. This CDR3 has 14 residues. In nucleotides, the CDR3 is TGTGCCAGCAGTTTATTCCAGGGGAGTCAGCCCCAGCATTTT. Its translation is CASSLFQGSQPQHF.

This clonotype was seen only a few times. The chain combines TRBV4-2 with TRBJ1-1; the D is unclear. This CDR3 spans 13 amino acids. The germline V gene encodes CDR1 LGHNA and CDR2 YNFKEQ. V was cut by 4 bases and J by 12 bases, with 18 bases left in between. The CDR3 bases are TGTGCCAGCAGCCTAGAGGGCGTAGTGGGAACTTTCTTT. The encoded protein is CASSLEGVVGTFF.

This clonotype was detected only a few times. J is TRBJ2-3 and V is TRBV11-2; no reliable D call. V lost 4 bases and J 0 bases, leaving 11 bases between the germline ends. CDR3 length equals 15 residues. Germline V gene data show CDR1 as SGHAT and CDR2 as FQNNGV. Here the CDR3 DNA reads TGTGCCAGCAGCTCCGCCGCGCCCAGCACAGATACGCAGTATTTT. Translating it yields CASSSAAPSTDTQYF.

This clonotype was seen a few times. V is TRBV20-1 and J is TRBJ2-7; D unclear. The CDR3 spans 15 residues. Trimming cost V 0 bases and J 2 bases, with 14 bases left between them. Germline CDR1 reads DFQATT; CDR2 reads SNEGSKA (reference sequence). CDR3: CSARDSRFPTYEQYF. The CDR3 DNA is TGCAGTGCTAGAGATAGTCGGTTCCCGACCTACGAGCAGTACTTC.

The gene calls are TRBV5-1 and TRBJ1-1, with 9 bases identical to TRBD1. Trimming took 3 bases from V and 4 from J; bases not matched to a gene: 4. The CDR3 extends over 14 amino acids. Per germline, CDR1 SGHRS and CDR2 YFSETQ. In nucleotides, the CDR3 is TGCGCCAGCAGCTCCGGGACAGGGACCACTGAAGCTTTCTTT. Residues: CASSSGTGTTEAFF.

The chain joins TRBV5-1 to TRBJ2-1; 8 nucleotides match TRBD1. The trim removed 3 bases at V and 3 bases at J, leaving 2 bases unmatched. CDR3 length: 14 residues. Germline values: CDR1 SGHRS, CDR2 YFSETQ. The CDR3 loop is CASSSDRDYNEQFF. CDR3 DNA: TGCGCCAGCAGCTCGGACAGGGACTACAATGAGCAGTTCTTC.

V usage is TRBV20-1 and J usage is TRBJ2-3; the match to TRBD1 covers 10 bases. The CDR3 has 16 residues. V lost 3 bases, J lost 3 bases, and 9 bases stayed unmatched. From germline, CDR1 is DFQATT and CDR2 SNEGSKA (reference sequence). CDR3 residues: CSASTTRDRGTDTQYF. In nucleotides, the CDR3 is TGCAGTGCTAGCACAACTCGGGACAGGGGAACAGATACGCAGTATTTT.

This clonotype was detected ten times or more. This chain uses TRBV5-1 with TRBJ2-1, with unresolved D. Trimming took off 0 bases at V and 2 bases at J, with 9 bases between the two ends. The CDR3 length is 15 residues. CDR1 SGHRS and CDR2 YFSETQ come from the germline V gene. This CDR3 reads CASSLGLNTYNEQFF. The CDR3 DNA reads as TGCGCCAGCAGCTTGGGTTTAAACACCTACAATGAGCAGTTCTTC.

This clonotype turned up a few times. DNA of the CDR3: TGTGCCAGCATTCCGGACAGGGTAGAGACCCAGTACTTC. Its protein is CASIPDRVETQYF. This chain connects TRBV6-1 to TRBJ2-5, with 8 bases identical to TRBD1. Germline V gene data show CDR1 as MNHNS and CDR2 as SASEGT. The CDR3 has 13 residues. V lost 7 bases, J lost 4 bases, and 5 bases stayed unmatched.

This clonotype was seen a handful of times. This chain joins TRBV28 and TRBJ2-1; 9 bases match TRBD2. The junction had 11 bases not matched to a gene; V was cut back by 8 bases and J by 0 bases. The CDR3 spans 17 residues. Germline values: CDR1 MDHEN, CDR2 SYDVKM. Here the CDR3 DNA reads TGTGCCAGCGAGGGGAGCGGGAGGTCGTACTCCTACAATGAGCAGTTCTTC. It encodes CASEGSGRSYSYNEQFF.

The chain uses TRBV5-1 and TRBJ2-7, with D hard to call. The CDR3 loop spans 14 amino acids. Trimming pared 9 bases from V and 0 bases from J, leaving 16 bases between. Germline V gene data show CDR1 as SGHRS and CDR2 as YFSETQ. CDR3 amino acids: CATKLTGSSYEQYF. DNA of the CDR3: TGCGCCACCAAACTTACGGGCAGCTCCTACGAGCAGTACTTC.

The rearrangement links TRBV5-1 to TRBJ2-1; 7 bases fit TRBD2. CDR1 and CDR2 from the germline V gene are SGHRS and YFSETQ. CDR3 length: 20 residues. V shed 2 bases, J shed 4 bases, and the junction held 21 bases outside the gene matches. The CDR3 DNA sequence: TGCGCCAGCAGCTTCCCTTCGGACGGGGGGACCGGGATAGGGTACAATGAGCAGTTCTTC. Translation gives CASSFPSDGGTGIGYNEQFF.

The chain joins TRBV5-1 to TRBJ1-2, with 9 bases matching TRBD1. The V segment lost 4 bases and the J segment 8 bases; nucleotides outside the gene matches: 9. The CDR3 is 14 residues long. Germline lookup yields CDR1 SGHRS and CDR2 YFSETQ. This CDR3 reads CASSAGQGIGGYTF. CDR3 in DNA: TGCGCCAGCAGCGCGGGACAGGGAATTGGAGGCTACACCTTC.

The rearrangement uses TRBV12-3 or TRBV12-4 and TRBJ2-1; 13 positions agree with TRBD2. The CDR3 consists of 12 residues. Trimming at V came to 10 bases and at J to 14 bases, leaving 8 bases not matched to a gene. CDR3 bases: TGTGCCACCGGACTAGCGGGAGTTTGGAAGTTCTTC. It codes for CATGLAGVWKFF.